The 24 T cell receptor beta chains listed next were all sequenced from one sample in a study of naive and memory T cell subsets. Ligated cDNA underwent four rounds of PCR with nested alpha and beta constant region primers and SP2. Via MiXCR, TCRdb re-called the UMI-ligation and nested PCR reads, giving one row per CDR3 protein. The profile shows around 13,000 distinct CDR3 sequences, about 5.5% of them singletons. Sample treatment: skin biopsy from PPD injection site in Mantoux-positive individual. TCR cDNA received a 3' ligated oligonucleotide that carried a UMI. Sequencing was performed on skin, taken from a tuberculin skin test site. The receptor source for this set is an adult in good health.

This clonotype is medium-sized within its sample. CDR3 sequence: CATSRDQGAYEQYF. The CDR3, as DNA: TGTGCCACCAGCAGAGATCAGGGGGCATATGAGCAGTACTTC. The chain joins TRBV15 to TRBJ2-7, with TRBD1 identical over 8 bases. The CDR3 runs 14 residues. V gave up 0 bases and J gave up 7 bases; unmatched junction bases: 5. The germline V gene encodes CDR1 LNHNV and CDR2 YYDKDF (reference sequence).

This clonotype was detected many times. This chain uses TRBV29-1 with TRBJ2-3, with D possibly being TRBD1 or TRBD2 (5 bases each). With 3 bases removed from V and 4 bases from J, the gap between germline ends came to 26 bases. CDR3 length equals 18 residues. The germline CDR1 and CDR2 sequences are SQVTM and ANQGSEA. CDR3 loop: CSVDEVGRGGDTPDTQYF. DNA of the CDR3: TGCAGCGTTGATGAGGTGGGACGAGGCGGAGATACCCCAGATACGCAGTATTTT.

Ten or more counts support this clonotype. This sequence joins TRBV6-5 and TRBJ2-1; D possibly corresponds to TRBD1 (6 bases). V was trimmed by 2 bases and J by 0 bases, leaving 8 bases between them. The germline V gene encodes CDR1 MNHEY and CDR2 SVGAGI. The CDR3 contains 15 residues. The CDR3 protein is CASSYDRSSYNEQFF. CDR3 coding DNA: TGTGCCAGCAGTTACGACAGGAGCTCCTACAATGAGCAGTTCTTC.

The sample holds many counts of this clonotype. This chain links TRBV28 with TRBJ2-2; D remains ambiguous. Trimming stripped 6 bases from V and 0 bases from J, with 5 bases between. This CDR3 region has 13 residues. Germline V CDR1 and CDR2: MDHEN, SYDVKM. The CDR3 reads CASSSTNTGELFF. CDR3 sequence (DNA): TGTGCCAGCAGCTCCACGAACACCGGGGAGCTGTTTTTT.

This clonotype was seen ten or more times. The V call is TRBV5-1, the J call TRBJ1-5; no definite D call. The V end was cut by 0 bases, the J end by 6 bases, with 10 bases between. This CDR3 has 14 amino acids. CDR1 is SGHRS, CDR2 YFSETQ, per germline. The CDR3 nucleotides are TGCGCCAGCAGCTTGGACACGGAAAGTCAGCCCCAGCATTTT. This sequence encodes CASSLDTESQPQHF.

By share, this clonotype ranks as medium-sized. V and J are TRBV5-6 and TRBJ2-2, with D unclear. CDR3 length equals 14 residues. The germline gives CDR1 SGHDT, CDR2 YYEEEE. Trimming cost V 2 bases and J 0 bases, with 5 bases left between them. The CDR3 protein is CASSLKTNTGELFF. The CDR3 nucleotides read TGTGCCAGCAGCTTAAAGACGAACACCGGGGAGCTGTTTTTT.

There are a few counts of this clonotype. The V gene is TRBV20-1, the J gene TRBJ1-3; D remains unclear. CDR3 size: 15 residues. Trimming removed 0 bases from V and 3 bases from J, with 12 bases in between. Looked up from germline, CDR1 is DFQATT and CDR2 is SNEGSKA (reference sequence). CDR3 coding DNA: TGCAGTGCTAGAGATCGGGGAATTGGTGGAAACACCATATATTTT. Translated, it gives CSARDRGIGGNTIYF.

This clonotype was observed many times. The V call is TRBV3-1, the J call TRBJ2-1; 12 bases line up with TRBD2. The ends lost 3 bases at V and 4 bases at J; junction bases unmatched: 16. Looked up from germline, CDR1 is LGHDT and CDR2 is YNNKEL (reference sequence). The CDR3 totals 20 residues. The CDR3 DNA reads TGTGCCAGCAGCCACCCATATACCCTAGCGGGGGGGCCGATATACAATGAGCAGTTCTTC. Translated: CASSHPYTLAGGPIYNEQFF.

The table lists this clonotype with many counts. The V gene is TRBV28, the J gene TRBJ1-2; the match to TRBD1 covers 8 bases. V lost 5 bases to trimming and J lost 6 bases; unmatched junction nucleotides: 8. The CDR3 consists of 14 residues. Germline CDR1 reads MDHEN; CDR2 reads SYDVKM. The DNA of the CDR3 is TGTGCCAGCAGTATCTGGACAGGGTGGGATGGCTACACCTTC. Amino acid sequence: CASSIWTGWDGYTF.

The sample holds many counts of this clonotype. The chain has TRBV9 and TRBJ1-6; D is unclear. The germline V gene has CDR1 SGDLS and CDR2 YYNGEE. The length of the CDR3 is 14 residues. Trimming removed 3 bases from V and 10 bases from J, with 14 bases in between. The CDR3 spells CASSDSPMGSPLHF. CDR3 sequence (DNA): TGTGCCAGCAGCGACAGTCCCATGGGATCACCCCTCCACTTT.

This clonotype was detected many times. The chain combines TRBV30 with TRBJ1-5; D is perhaps TRBD1 (6 bases). Trimming left V 3 bases short and J 6 bases short, with 21 bases between. The CDR3 length is 16 residues. CDR1 GTSNPN and CDR2 SVGIG come from the germline V gene (reference sequence). For the CDR3, the DNA is TGTGCCTGGAGCCGCGGGACAACTCCCCGTCCTCAGCCCCAGCATTTT. It specifies CAWSRGTTPRPQPQHF.

This clonotype is medium-sized by share. The V call is TRBV20-1, the J call TRBJ2-1, with 13 bases lining up with TRBD2. The CDR3 spans 13 residues. Trimming at V came to 7 bases and at J to 8 bases, leaving 5 bases not matched to a gene. Looked up from germline, CDR1 is DFQATT and CDR2 is SNEGSKA (reference sequence). DNA for the CDR3: TGCAGTGTAACTAGCGGGGGGGTCTATGAGCAGTTCTTC. This codes for CSVTSGGVYEQFF.

This clonotype was detected only a few times. V and J are TRBV10-3 and TRBJ1-2, with D unresolved. The CDR3 is made up of 11 amino acids. CDR1 and CDR2 from the germline V gene are ENHRY and SYGVKD. The V end lost 8 bases, the J end lost 4 bases, and 8 bases lay between the germline ends. CDR3 sequence: CAISRGYGYTF. CDR3 sequence (DNA): TGTGCCATCTCTCGGGGCTATGGCTACACCTTC.

This clonotype has ten or more counts. The chain joins TRBV5-1 to TRBJ1-6, with D uncertain. The CDR3 has 13 amino acids. Trimming pared 4 bases from V and 5 bases from J, leaving 7 bases between. CDR1 SGHRS and CDR2 YFSETQ come from the germline V gene. The CDR3 nucleotides are TGCGCCAGCAGCGCCCAGGATAATTCACCCCTCCACTTT. The encoded protein is CASSAQDNSPLHF.

J is TRBJ1-1 and V is TRBV5-1, with D hard to call. The CDR3 totals 12 residues. CDR1 and CDR2 (germline): SGHRS, YFSETQ. The ends were cut back, 6 bases at V and 8 bases at J, with 14 bases in the middle. The CDR3: CASNSPREEAFF. The CDR3 DNA reads TGCGCCAGCAACTCTCCTCGGGAGGAAGCTTTCTTT.

This clonotype was observed at least ten times. The chain recombines TRBV20-1 with TRBJ2-3; 11 bases agree with TRBD1. The CDR3 is 15 residues long. V dropped 0 bases and J dropped 7; count of bases not matched to a gene: 6. Germline V gene lookup returns CDR1 DFQATT and CDR2 SNEGSKA (reference sequence). The CDR3 loop reads CSAREKDRGRNTQYF. The CDR3 nucleotides read TGCAGTGCTAGAGAAAAGGACAGGGGGCGAAATACGCAGTATTTT.

At least ten counts were recorded for this clonotype. The V gene is TRBV5-5, the J gene TRBJ1-4; 9 nucleotides agree with TRBD1. The CDR3 totals 14 residues. After removal of 3 bases from V and 7 bases from J, the junction contained 4 bases not matched to a gene. The germline CDR1 and CDR2 sequences are SGHKS and YYEKEE (reference sequence). The CDR3 bases are TGTGCCAGCAGCTCCGGGACAGGGACTGAAAAACTGTTTTTT. Translating gives CASSSGTGTEKLFF.

The sample holds many counts of this clonotype. The chain employs TRBV7-2 and TRBJ1-6, with 9 bases fitting TRBD1. V lost 4 bases and J lost 10; bases outside the gene matches: 8. The CDR3 has 15 residues. Germline assignment: CDR1 SGHTA and CDR2 FQGNSA. The CDR3 loop is CASSSVPGQGSPLHF. The CDR3 DNA sequence: TGTGCCAGCAGCTCAGTCCCGGGACAGGGATCACCCCTCCACTTT.

In this sample, this clonotype is medium-sized (0.01 to 0.1%). This rearrangement joins TRBV28 to TRBJ2-4; D is perhaps TRBD1 or TRBD2 (5 bases each). CDR3 length equals 15 residues. Deletions cut 5 bases from V and 0 bases from J, with 11 bases between. Germline-derived CDR1 and CDR2 are MDHEN and SYDVKM. CDR3 DNA sequence: TGTGCCAGCAGTACATCGGGGACAGCCAAAAACATTCAGTACTTC. Residues: CASSTSGTAKNIQYF.

This clonotype appeared a few times. This rearrangement joins TRBV5-4 to TRBJ2-7; possible D gene TRBD2, 5 bases. Trimming took off 0 bases at V and 7 bases at J, with 11 bases between the two ends. The CDR3 extends over 13 amino acids. Per the germline V gene, CDR1 is SGHNT and CDR2 is YYREEE (reference sequence). CDR3: CASSLVGAGEQYF. CDR3 DNA sequence: TGTGCCAGCAGCTTGGTCGGTGCGGGTGAGCAGTACTTC.

This clonotype was detected many times. This chain links TRBV2 with TRBJ2-5; possibly TRBD2 for D (6 bases). This CDR3 is 12 amino acids long. V shed 8 bases and J shed 5 bases, with 12 bases lying between them. Germline V CDR1 and CDR2: SNHLY, FYNNEI. Written as DNA, the CDR3 is TGTGCCAGCCAGGAGGGGCCGGAGACCCAGTACTTC. Protein product: CASQEGPETQYF.

In its sample, this clonotype was seen many times. The J gene is TRBJ2-2, the V gene TRBV2; D remains ambiguous. CDR1 is SNHLY and CDR2 is FYNNEI in the germline V gene. CDR3 length equals 15 residues. The V gene lost 0 bases and the J gene lost 7 bases, with 12 bases spanning the gap. This CDR3 is CASSEAGPGSGELFF. CDR3 nucleotide sequence: TGTGCCAGCAGTGAAGCCGGCCCGGGCAGCGGGGAGCTGTTTTTT.

At least ten counts were recorded for this clonotype. The chain is built from TRBV12-3 or TRBV12-4 and TRBJ2-5, with D perhaps TRBD2 (6 bases). The CDR3 is 15 amino acids. V lost 7 bases, J lost 3 bases, and 18 bases lay in between. This CDR3 reads CASIPPGGAKETQYF. Here the CDR3 DNA reads TGTGCCAGCATTCCGCCGGGCGGGGCCAAAGAGACCCAGTACTTC.

V gene TRBV7-9 combines with J gene TRBJ2-3, with no clear D. The CDR3 has 16 residues. Between the trimmed V and J ends, which lost 5 bases and 2 bases, there was a span of 17 bases. CDR1 and CDR2 from the germline V gene are SEHNR and FQNEAQ (reference sequence). CDR3 amino acids: CASSHLDGSTTDTQYF. The CDR3 DNA sequence: TGTGCCAGCAGCCACCTGGACGGCAGCACCACAGATACGCAGTATTTT.